This note documents a single T cell receptor (beta chain) sequence. The data originate from a study of CD8+ T cells in alopecia areata. The CDR3 has 14 amino acids. Germline-derived CDR1 and CDR2 are SQVTM and ANQGSEA. Deletions cut 4 bases from V and 4 bases from J, with 14 bases between. The sequencing template was cDNA reverse transcribed from extracted RNA. Here immunoSEQ multiplex PCR was the method, and the copy in TCRdb shows in-frame clones only, minus some. Found here are more than 200,000 clones, approximately 61% of them singletons; the top ten hold around 1.2%. The V call is TRBV29-1, the J call TRBJ1-5, with a tentative D call TRBD1 (5 bases). The sequence was obtained from a human donor with alopecia areata. Sequencing was performed on CD4+ T cells sorted from blood, taken at week 0. CDR3 protein: CSVGGNGGNQPQHF. In DNA, the CDR3 is TGCAGCGTTGGCGGGAATGGGGGGAATCAGCCCCAGCATTTT.